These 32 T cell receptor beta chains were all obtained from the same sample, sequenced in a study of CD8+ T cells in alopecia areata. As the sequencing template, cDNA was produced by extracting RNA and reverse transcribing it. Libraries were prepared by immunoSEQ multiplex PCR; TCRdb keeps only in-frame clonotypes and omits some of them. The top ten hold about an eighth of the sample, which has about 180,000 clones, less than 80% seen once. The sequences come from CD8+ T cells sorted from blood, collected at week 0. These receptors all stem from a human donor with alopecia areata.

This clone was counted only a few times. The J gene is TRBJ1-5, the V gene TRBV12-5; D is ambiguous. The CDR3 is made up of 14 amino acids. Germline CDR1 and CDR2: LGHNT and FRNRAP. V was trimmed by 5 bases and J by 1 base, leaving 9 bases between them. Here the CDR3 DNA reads TGTGCTAGTGGTGATAGAGGGAGCAATCAGCCCCAGCATTTT. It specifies CASGDRGSNQPQHF.

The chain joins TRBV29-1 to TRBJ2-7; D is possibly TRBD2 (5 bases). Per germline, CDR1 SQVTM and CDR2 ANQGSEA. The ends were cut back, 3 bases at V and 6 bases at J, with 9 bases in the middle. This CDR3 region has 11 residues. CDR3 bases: TGCAGCGTTGAGTCGGGGAGCGAGCAGTACTTC. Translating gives CSVESGSEQYF.

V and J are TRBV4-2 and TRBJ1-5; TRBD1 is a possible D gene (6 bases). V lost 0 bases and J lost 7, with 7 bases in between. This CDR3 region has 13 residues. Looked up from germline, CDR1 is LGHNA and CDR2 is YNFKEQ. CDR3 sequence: CASSQEDSQPQHF. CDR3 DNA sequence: TGTGCCAGCAGCCAAGAGGACAGCCAGCCCCAGCATTTT.

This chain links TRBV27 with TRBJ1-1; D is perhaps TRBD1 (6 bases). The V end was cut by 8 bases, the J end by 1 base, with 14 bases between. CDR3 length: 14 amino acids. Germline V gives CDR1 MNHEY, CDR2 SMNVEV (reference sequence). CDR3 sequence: CASRIPGQNTEAFF. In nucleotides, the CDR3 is TGTGCCAGCCGAATACCGGGACAGAACACTGAAGCTTTCTTT.

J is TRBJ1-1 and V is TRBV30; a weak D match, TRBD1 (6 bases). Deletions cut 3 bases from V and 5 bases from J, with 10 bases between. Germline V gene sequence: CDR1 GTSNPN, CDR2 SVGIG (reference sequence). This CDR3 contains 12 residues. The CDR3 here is CAWSHGTTEAFF. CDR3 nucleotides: TGTGCCTGGAGCCATGGGACAACTGAAGCTTTCTTT.

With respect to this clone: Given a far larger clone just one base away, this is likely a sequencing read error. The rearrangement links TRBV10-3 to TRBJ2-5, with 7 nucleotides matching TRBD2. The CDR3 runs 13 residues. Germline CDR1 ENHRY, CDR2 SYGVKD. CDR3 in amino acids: CASSPTSWEIQYF. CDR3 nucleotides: TGTGCCAGCAGTCCGACTAGCTGGGAGATCCAGTACTTC.

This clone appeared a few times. The DNA of the CDR3 is TGCAGCGTTGTTTCTTCGGACAGGAACTATGGCTACACCTTC. Protein sequence: CSVVSSDRNYGYTF. This rearrangement joins TRBV29-1 to TRBJ1-2; 7 bases agree with TRBD1. The CDR3 extends over 14 amino acids. The germline CDR1 and CDR2 sequences are SQVTM and ANQGSEA. Trimming at V came to 4 bases and at J to 2 bases, leaving 7 bases not matched to a gene.

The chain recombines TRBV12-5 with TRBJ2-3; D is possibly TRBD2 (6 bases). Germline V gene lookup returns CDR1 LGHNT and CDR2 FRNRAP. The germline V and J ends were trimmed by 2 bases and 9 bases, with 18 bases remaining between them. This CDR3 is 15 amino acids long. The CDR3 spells CASGLRTGVARTQYF. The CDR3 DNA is TGTGCTAGTGGTTTGCGAACGGGAGTTGCGCGGACGCAGTATTTT.

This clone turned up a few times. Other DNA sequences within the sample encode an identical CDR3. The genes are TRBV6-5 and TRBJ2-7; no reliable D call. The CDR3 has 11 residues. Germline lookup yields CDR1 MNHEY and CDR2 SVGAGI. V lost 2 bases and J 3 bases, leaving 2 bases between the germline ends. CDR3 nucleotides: TGTGCCAGCAGTTACAACTACGAGCAGTACTTC. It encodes CASSYNYEQYF.

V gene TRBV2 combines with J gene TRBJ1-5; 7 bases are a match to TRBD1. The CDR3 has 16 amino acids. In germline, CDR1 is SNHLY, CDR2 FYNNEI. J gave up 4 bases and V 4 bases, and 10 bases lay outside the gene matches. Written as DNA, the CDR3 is TGTGCCAGCAGTGGAAGACGGGACAGATATAATCAGCCCCAGCATTTT. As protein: CASSGRRDRYNQPQHF.

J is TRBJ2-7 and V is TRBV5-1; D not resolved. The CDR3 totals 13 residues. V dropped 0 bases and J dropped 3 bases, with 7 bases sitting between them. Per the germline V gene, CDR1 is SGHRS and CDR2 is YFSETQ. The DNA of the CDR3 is TGCGCCAGCAGCTTGGGTACATTCTACGAGCAGTACTTC. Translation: CASSLGTFYEQYF.

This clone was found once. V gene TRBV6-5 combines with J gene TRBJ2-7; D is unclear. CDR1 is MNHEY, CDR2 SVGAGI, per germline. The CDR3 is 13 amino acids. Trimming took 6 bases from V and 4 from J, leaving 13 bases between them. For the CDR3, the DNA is TGTGCCAGCAGCTTTAGTGACACTTACGAGCAGTACTTC. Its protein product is CASSFSDTYEQYF.

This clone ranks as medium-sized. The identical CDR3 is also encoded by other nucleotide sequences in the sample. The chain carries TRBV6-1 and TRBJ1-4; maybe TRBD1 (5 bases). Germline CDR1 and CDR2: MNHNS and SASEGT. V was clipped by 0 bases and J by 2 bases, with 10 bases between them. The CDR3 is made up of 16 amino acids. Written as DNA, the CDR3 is TGTGCCAGCAGTGAAGCACCGGGACCCACTAATGAAAAACTGTTTTTT. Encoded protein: CASSEAPGPTNEKLFF.

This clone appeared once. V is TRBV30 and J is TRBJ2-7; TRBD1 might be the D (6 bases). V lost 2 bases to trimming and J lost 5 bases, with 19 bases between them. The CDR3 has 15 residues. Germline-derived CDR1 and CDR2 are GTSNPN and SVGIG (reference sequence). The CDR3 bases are TGTGCCTGGAGTCCTCCCGACAGGAGGATCAACGAGCAGTACTTC. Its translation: CAWSPPDRRINEQYF.

The CDR3: CASSLEARSSYNEQFF. For the CDR3, the DNA is TGTGCCAGCAGCTTAGAAGCGCGCAGCTCCTACAATGAGCAGTTCTTC. The rearrangement uses TRBV13 and TRBJ2-1, with no clear D. V lost 1 base and J 0 bases, leaving 10 bases between the germline ends. The CDR3 has 16 amino acids. Germline V gene lookup returns CDR1 PRHDT and CDR2 FYEKMQ (reference sequence).

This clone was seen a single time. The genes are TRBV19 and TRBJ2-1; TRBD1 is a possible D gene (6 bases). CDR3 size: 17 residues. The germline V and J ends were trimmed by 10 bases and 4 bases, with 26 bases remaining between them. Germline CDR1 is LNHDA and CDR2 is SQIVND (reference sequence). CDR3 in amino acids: CATAADGGPPLYNEQFF. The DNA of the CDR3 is TGTGCCACAGCCGCAGATGGGGGCCCCCCTCTATACAATGAGCAGTTCTTC.

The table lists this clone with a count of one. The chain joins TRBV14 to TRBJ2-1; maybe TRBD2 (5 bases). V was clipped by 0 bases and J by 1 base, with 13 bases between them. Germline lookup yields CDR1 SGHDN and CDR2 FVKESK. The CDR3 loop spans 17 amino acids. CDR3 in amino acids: CASSQEPSRSSYNEQFF. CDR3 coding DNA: TGTGCCAGCAGCCAAGAGCCTAGCCGGTCATCCTACAATGAGCAGTTCTTC.

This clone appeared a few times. CDR3 DNA: TGTGCCAGCAGCTATAGCGGGGGGGCTGGAGGTGAGCAGTTCTTC. This encodes CASSYSGGAGGEQFF. This chain joins TRBV7-8 and TRBJ2-1, with TRBD2 matching over 11 bases. The CDR3 spans 15 residues. Looked up from germline, CDR1 is SGHVS and CDR2 is FQNEAQ. V lost 4 bases, J lost 9 bases, and 8 bases stayed unmatched. The full variable domain, its missing parts supplied by reference TRBV7-8 and TRBJ2-1, is GAGVSQSPRYKVAKRGQDVALRCDPISGHVSLFWYQQALGQGPEFLTYFQNEAQLDKSGLPSDRFFAERPEGSVSTLKIQRTQQEDSAVYLCASSYSGGAGGEQFFGPGTRLTVL.

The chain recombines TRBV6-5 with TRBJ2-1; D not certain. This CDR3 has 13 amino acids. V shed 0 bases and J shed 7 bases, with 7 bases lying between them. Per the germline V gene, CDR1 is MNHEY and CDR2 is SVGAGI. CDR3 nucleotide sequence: TGTGCCAGCAGTTACTCGAATTTGAATGAGCAGTTCTTC. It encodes CASSYSNLNEQFF.

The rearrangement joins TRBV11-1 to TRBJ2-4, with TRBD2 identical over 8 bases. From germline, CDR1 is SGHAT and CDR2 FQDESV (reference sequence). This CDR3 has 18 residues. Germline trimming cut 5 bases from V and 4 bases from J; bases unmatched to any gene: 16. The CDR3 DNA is TGTGCCAGCAGCACGGACGGGCGGGGGGCTCGAGAGAAAAACATTCAGTACTTC. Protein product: CASSTDGRGAREKNIQYF. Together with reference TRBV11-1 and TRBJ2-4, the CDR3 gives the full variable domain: EAEVAQSPRYKITEKSQAVAFWCDPISGHATLYWYRQILGQGPELLVQFQDESVVDDSQLPKDRFSAERLKGVDSTLKIQPAELGDSAMYLCASSTDGRGAREKNIQYFGAGTRLSVL.

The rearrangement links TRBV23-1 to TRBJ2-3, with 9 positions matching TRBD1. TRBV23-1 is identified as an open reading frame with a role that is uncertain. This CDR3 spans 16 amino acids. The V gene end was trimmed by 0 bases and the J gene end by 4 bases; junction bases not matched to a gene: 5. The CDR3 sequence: CASSQSVQGASDTQYF. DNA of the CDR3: TGCGCCAGCAGTCAATCGGTACAGGGGGCTTCAGATACGCAGTATTTT.

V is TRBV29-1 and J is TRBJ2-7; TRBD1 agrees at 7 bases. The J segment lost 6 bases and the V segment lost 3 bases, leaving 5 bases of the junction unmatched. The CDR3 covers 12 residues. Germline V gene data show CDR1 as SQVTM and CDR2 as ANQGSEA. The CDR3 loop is CSVDSNRGEQYF. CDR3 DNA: TGCAGCGTTGATTCAAACAGGGGCGAGCAGTACTTC.

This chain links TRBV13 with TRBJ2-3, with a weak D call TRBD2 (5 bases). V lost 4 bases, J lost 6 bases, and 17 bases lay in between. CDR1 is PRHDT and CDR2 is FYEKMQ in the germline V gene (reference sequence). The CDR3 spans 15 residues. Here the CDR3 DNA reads TGTGCCAGCAGCTCCACGGACGGACGGGGTGATACGCAGTATTTT. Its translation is CASSSTDGRGDTQYF.

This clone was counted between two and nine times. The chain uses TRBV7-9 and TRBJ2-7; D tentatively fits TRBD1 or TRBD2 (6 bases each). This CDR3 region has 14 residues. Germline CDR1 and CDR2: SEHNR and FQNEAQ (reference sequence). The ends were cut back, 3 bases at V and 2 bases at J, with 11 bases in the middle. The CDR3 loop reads CASSFEGEAYEQYF. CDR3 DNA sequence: TGTGCCAGCAGCTTTGAGGGGGAGGCCTACGAGCAGTACTTC.

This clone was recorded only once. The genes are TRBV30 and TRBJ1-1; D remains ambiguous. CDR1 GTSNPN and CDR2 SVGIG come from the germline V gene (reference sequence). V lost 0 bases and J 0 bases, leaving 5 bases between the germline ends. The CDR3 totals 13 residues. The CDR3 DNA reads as TGTGCCTGGAGTGTACTGATGAACACTGAAGCTTTCTTT. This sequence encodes CAWSVLMNTEAFF. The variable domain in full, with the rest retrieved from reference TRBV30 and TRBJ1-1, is SQTIHQWPATLVQPVGSPLSLECTVEGTSNPNLYWYRQAAGRGLQLLFYSVGIGQISSEVPQNLSASRPQDRQFILSSKKLLLSDSGFYLCAWSVLMNTEAFFGQGTRLTVV.

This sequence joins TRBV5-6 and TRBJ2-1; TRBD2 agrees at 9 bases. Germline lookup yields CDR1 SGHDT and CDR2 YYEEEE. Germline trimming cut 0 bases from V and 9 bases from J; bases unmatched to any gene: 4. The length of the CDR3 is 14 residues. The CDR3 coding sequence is TGTGCCAGCAGCTTGGGACTAGCGGTAGGTGAGCAGTTCTTC. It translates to CASSLGLAVGEQFF. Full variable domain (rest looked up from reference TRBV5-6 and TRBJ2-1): DAGVTQSPTHLIKTRGQQVTLRCSPKSGHDTVSWYQQALGQGPQFIFQYYEEEERQRGNFPDRFSGHQFPNYSSELNVNALLLGDSALYLCASSLGLAVGEQFFGPGTRLTVL.

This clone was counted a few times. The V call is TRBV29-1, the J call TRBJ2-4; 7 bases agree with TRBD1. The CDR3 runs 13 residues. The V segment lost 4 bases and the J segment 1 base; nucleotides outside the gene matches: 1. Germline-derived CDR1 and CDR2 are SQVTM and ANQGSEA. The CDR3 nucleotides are TGCAGCGTTGTCAGGGGGGCCAAAAACATTCAGTACTTC. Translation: CSVVRGAKNIQYF.

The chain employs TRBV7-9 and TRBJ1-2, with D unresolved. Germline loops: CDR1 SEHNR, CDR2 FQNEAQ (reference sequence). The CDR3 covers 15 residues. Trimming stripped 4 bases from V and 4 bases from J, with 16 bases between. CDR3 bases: TGTGCCAGCAGCTCTCCGATGGAAATCGGCTATGGCTACACCTTC. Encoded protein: CASSSPMEIGYGYTF.

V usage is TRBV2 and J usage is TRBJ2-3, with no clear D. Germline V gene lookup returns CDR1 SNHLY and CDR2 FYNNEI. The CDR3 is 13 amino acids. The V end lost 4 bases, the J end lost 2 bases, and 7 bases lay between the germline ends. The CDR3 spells CASSVPITDTQYF. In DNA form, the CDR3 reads TGTGCCAGCAGTGTTCCCATCACAGATACGCAGTATTTT.

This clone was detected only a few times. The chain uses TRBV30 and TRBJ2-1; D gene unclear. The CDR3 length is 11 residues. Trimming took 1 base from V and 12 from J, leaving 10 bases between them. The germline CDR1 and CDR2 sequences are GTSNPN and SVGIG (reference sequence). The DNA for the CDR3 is TGTGCCTGGAGTGGCCCCCTCAGGCAGTTCTTC. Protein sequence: CAWSGPLRQFF.

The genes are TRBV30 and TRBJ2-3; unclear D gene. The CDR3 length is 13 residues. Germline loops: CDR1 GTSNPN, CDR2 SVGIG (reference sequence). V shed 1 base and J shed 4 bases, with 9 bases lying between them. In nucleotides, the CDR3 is TGTGCCTGGAGTGGCGATAGTGCAGATACGCAGTATTTT. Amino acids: CAWSGDSADTQYF.

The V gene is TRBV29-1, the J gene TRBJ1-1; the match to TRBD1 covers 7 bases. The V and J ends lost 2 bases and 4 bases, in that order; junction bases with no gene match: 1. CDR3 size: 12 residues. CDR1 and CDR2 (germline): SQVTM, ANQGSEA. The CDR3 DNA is TGCAGCGTTGAAAAGGGGGCCACTGAAGCTTTCTTT. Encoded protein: CSVEKGATEAFF.